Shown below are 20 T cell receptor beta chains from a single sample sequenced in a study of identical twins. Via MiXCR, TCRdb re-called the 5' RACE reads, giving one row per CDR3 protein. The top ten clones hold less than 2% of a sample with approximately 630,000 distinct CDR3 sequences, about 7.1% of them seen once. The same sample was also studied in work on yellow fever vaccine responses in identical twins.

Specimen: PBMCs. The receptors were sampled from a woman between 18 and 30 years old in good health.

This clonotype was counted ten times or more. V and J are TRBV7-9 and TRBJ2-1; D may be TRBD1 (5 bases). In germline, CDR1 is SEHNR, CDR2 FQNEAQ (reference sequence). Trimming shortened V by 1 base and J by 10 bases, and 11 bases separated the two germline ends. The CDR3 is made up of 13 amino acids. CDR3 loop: CASSLVGRPEQFF. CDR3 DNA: TGTGCCAGCAGCTTAGTGGGGCGGCCGGAGCAGTTCTTC.

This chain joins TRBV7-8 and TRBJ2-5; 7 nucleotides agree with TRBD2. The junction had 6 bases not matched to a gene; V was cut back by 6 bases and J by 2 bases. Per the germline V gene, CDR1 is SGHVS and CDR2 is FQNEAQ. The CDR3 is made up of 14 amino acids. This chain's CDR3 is CASRTGRTQETQYF. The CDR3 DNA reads TGTGCCAGCAGAACCGGGAGGACTCAAGAGACCCAGTACTTC. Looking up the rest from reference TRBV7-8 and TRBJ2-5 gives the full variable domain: GAGVSQSPRYKVAKRGQDVALRCDPISGHVSLFWYQQALGQGPEFLTYFQNEAQLDKSGLPSDRFFAERPEGSVSTLKIQRTQQEDSAVYLCASRTGRTQETQYFGPGTRLLVL.

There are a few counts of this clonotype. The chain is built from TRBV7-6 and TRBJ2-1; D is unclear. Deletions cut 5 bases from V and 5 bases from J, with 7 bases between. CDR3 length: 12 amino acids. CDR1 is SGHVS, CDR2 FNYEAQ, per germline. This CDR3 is CASSPFDNEQFF. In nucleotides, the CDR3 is TGTGCCAGCAGCCCGTTTGACAATGAGCAGTTCTTC.

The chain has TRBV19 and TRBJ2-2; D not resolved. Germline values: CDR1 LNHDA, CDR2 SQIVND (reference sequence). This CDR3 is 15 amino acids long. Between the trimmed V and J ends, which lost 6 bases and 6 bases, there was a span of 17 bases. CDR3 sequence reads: CASRQVDGGPGELFF. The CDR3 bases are TGTGCCAGTAGGCAGGTAGATGGTGGCCCCGGGGAGCTGTTTTTT. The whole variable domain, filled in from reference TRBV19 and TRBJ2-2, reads DGGITQSPKYLFRKEGQNVTLSCEQNLNHDAMYWYRQDPGQGLRLIYYSQIVNDFQKGDIAEGYSVSREKKESFPLTVTSAQKNPTAFYLCASRQVDGGPGELFFGEGSRLTVL.

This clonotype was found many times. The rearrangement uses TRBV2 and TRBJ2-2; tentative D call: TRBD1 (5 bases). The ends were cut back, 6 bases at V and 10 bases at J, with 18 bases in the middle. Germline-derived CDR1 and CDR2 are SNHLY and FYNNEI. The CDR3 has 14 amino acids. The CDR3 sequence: CASRGQVQVTELFF. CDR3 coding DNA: TGTGCCAGCAGGGGGCAGGTGCAGGTTACGGAGCTGTTTTTT.

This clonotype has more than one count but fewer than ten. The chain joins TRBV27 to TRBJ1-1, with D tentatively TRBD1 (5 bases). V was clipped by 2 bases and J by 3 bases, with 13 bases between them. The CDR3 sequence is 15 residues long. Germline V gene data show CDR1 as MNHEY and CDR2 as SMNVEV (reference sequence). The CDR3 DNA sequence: TGTGCCAGCAGTTTACTCATGCCGGGGGACACTGAAGCTTTCTTT. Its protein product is CASSLLMPGDTEAFF.

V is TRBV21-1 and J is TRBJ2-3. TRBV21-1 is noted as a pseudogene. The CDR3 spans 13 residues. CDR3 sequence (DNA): TGTGCCAGCGGGCTCCACGGCACAGATACGCAGTATTTT. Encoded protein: CASGLHGTDTQYF.

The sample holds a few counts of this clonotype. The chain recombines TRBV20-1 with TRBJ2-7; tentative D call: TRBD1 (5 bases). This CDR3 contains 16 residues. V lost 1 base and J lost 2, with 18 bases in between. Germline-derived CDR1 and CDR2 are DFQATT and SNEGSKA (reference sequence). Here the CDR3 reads CSARVFGRAATYEQYF. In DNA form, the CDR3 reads TGCAGTGCTAGAGTGTTTGGCAGGGCAGCCACCTACGAGCAGTACTTC.

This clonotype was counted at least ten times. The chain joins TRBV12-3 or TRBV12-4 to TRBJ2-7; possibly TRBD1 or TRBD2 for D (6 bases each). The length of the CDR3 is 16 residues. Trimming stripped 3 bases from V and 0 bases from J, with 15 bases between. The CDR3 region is CASSLVLGGSSYEQYF. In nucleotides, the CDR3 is TGTGCCAGCAGTTTGGTGTTAGGGGGGAGCTCCTACGAGCAGTACTTC.

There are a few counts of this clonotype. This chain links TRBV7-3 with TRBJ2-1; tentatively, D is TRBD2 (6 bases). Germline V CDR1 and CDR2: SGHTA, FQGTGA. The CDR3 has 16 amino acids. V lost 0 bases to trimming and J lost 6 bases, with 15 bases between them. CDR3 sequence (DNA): TGTGCCAGCAGCTTAACGGGAGGAGAGTCGGGCAATGAGCAGTTCTTC. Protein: CASSLTGGESGNEQFF.

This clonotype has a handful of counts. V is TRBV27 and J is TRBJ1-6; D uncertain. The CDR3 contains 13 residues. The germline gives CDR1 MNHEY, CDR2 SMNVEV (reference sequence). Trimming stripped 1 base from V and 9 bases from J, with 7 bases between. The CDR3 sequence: CASSLFLGSPLHF. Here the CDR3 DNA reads TGTGCCAGCAGTTTATTCTTGGGTTCACCCCTCCACTTT.

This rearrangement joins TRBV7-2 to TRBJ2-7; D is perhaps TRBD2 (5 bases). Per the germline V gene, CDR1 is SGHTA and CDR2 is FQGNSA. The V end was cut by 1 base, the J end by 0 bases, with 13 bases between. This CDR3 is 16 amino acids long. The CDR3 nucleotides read TGTGCCAGCAGCTTAGTAAGCGGTGACGCCTCCTACGAGCAGTACTTC. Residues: CASSLVSGDASYEQYF.

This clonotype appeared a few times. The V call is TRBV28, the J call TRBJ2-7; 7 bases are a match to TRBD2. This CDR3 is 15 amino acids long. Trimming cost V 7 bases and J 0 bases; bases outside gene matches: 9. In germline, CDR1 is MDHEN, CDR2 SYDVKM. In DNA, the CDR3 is TGTGCCAGCATGGTCGAAGCGGGACCCTCCTACGAGCAGTACTTC. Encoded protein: CASMVEAGPSYEQYF. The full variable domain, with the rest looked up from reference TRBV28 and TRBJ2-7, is DVKVTQSSRYLVKRTGEKVFLECVQDMDHENMFWYRQDPGLGLRLIYFSYDVKMKEKGDIPEGYSVSREKKERFSLILESASTNQTSMYLCASMVEAGPSYEQYFGPGTRLTVT.

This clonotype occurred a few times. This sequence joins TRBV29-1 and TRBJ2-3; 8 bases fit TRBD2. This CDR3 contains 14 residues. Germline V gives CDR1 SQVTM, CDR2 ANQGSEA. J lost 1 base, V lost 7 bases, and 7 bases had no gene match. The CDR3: CSAPGGSGTDTQYF. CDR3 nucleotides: TGCAGCGCCCCGGGGGGGTCAGGCACAGATACGCAGTATTTT.

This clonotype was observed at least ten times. In DNA, the CDR3 is TGTGCCAGCAGACCCAGCACAGATACGCAGTATTTT. Translated, it gives CASRPSTDTQYF. The rearrangement links TRBV7-6 to TRBJ2-3, with D hard to call. The CDR3 sequence is 12 residues long. V lost 6 bases to trimming and J lost 0 bases, with 4 bases between them. Germline V gene lookup returns CDR1 SGHVS and CDR2 FNYEAQ. Together with reference TRBV7-6 and TRBJ2-3, the CDR3 gives the full variable domain: GAGVSQSPRYKVTKRGQDVALRCDPISGHVSLYWYRQALGQGPEFLTYFNYEAQQDKSGLPNDRFSAERPEGSISTLTIQRTEQRDSAMYRCASRPSTDTQYFGPGTRLTVL.

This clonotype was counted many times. The CDR3 region is CAIGRGTAGNTIYF. The DNA for the CDR3 is TGTGCCATCGGACGGGGGACGGCTGGAAACACCATATATTTT. The chain uses TRBV10-3 and TRBJ1-3; D might be TRBD1 (5 bases). Between the trimmed V and J ends, which lost 8 bases and 2 bases, there was a span of 13 bases. This CDR3 is 14 amino acids long. CDR1 and CDR2 (germline): ENHRY, SYGVKD.

CDR3 DNA: TGTGCCAGCAGTTCCGGGACAGGGGCTGAAAAACTGTTTTTT. Translation: CASSSGTGAEKLFF. This chain links TRBV6-5 with TRBJ1-4; 10 bases line up with TRBD1. The CDR3 is made up of 14 amino acids. CDR1 and CDR2 from the germline V gene are MNHEY and SVGAGI. Germline trimming cut 4 bases from V and 7 bases from J; bases unmatched to any gene: 3.

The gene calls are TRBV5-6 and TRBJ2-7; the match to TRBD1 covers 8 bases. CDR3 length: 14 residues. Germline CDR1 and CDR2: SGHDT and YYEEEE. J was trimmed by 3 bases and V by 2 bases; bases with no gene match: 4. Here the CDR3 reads CASSFLDRVYEQYV. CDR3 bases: TGTGCCAGCAGCTTTTTGGACAGGGTCTACGAGCAGTACGTC.

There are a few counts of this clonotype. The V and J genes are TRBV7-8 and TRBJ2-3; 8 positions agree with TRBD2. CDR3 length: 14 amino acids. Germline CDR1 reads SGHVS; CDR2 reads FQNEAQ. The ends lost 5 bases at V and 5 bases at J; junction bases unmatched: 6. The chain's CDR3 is CASSPGGQVDTQYF. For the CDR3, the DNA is TGTGCCAGCAGCCCGGGGGGGCAGGTAGATACGCAGTATTTT.

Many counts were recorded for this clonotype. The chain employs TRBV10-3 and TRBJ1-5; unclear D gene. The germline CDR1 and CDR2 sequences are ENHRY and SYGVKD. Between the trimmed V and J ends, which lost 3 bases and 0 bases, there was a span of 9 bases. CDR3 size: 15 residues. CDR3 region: CAISEQEYSNQPQHF. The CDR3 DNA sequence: TGTGCCATCAGTGAACAAGAATATAGCAATCAGCCCCAGCATTTT.